One and the same sample provided the 25 T cell receptor beta chains below, sequenced in a study of cytomegalovirus exposure and HLA in healthy donors. Primers for the PCR totalled 60 Vbeta and 13 Jbeta. The assay was immunoSEQ multiplex PCR, and TCRdb's table has in-frame clones only and misses some. This table holds approximately 100,000 clones, approximately 72% found once. The specimen sequenced was PBMCs. These receptors all stem from a woman aged 50 to 65 in good health and CMV-seronegative.

This chain connects TRBV19 to TRBJ2-7, with D maybe TRBD2 (6 bases). V was pared by 8 bases and J by 6 bases, with 20 bases between. CDR1 is LNHDA, CDR2 SQIVND, per germline (reference sequence). This CDR3 spans 14 amino acids. The CDR3 DNA reads as TGTGCCAGTGAACGAGCGGGCGGACGGGGCGAGCAGTACTTC. Encoded protein: CASERAGGRGEQYF.

The rearrangement joins TRBV5-5 to TRBJ2-6; 14 bases are a match to TRBD2. The CDR3 has 18 residues. Germline loops: CDR1 SGHKS, CDR2 YYEKEE (reference sequence). J was trimmed by 2 bases and V by 3 bases; bases with no gene match: 4. CDR3 in DNA: TGTGCCAGCAGCTGGGGACTAGCGGGAGAAGCTGGGGCCAACGTCCTGACTTTC. This encodes CASSWGLAGEAGANVLTF.

This clone was recorded a few times. The J gene is TRBJ1-2, the V gene TRBV5-1; 8 positions match TRBD1. There are 16 residues in the CDR3. V shed 3 bases, J shed 2 bases, and the junction held 9 bases outside the gene matches. Germline loops: CDR1 SGHRS, CDR2 YFSETQ. Written as DNA, the CDR3 is TGCGCCAGCAGCTACGGACAGGGAGGGAGAAACTATGGCTACACCTTC. It yields the protein CASSYGQGGRNYGYTF.

V gene TRBV14 combines with J gene TRBJ2-4, with TRBD2 identical over 7 bases. This CDR3 is 15 amino acids long. V lost 3 bases to trimming and J lost 0 bases; unmatched junction nucleotides: 2. CDR1 SGHDN and CDR2 FVKESK come from the germline V gene. The CDR3 nucleotides are TGTGCCAGCAGCCAGGGCGGGGGAGCCAAAAACATTCAGTACTTC. Translating it yields CASSQGGGAKNIQYF.

This clone appeared a few times. The rearrangement links TRBV5-8 to TRBJ1-1, with a weak D call TRBD1 (5 bases). Germline CDR1 is SGHTS and CDR2 is YDEGEE. CDR3 length: 16 residues. Trimming removed 0 bases at V and 10 bases at J, with 22 bases between. CDR3 bases: TGTGCCAGCAGCTTGGGGTTTACAGGACCCCGTGAAAGAGCTTTCTTT. Translation gives CASSLGFTGPRERAFF.

V usage is TRBV27 and J usage is TRBJ2-2; D gene ambiguous. The CDR3 runs 15 residues. Germline lookup yields CDR1 MNHEY and CDR2 SMNVEV (reference sequence). The V end lost 2 bases, the J end lost 4 bases, and 11 bases lay between the germline ends. The DNA of the CDR3 is TGTGCCAGCAGTTTAAGTAGGTCGGGCACCGGGGAGCTGTTTTTT. Translating gives CASSLSRSGTGELFF.

The table lists this clone with a few counts. The J gene is TRBJ1-2, the V gene TRBV27; a weak D match, TRBD1 (6 bases). This CDR3 region has 16 residues. V lost 0 bases and J 3 bases, leaving 14 bases between the germline ends. In germline, CDR1 is MNHEY, CDR2 SMNVEV (reference sequence). CDR3 DNA: TGTGCCAGCAGTTTATCGGAACAGGGTGGGCACTATGGCTACACCTTC. This codes for CASSLSEQGGHYGYTF.

The chain has TRBV4-1 and TRBJ2-7; D unclear. Germline V gene lookup returns CDR1 MGHRA and CDR2 YSYEKL. The CDR3 extends over 15 amino acids. V gave up 1 base and J gave up 2 bases, with 12 bases separating them. The CDR3 sequence: CASSQVVGRTYEQYF. CDR3 nucleotide sequence: TGCGCCAGCAGCCAAGTAGTTGGCAGGACCTACGAGCAGTACTTC.

The sample holds a few counts of this clone. The chain joins TRBV28 to TRBJ1-5; 7 positions agree with TRBD1. Germline loops: CDR1 MDHEN, CDR2 SYDVKM. The CDR3 is 15 amino acids. V lost 3 bases, J lost 3 bases, and 5 bases stayed unmatched. The CDR3 DNA is TGTGCCAGCAGTTTGGGGGGACAGCTCAATCAGCCCCAGCATTTT. It translates to CASSLGGQLNQPQHF.

This rearrangement joins TRBV19 to TRBJ2-3; the match to TRBD2 covers 9 bases. The V gene's germline CDR1 is LNHDA and CDR2 SQIVND (reference sequence). This CDR3 has 14 amino acids. Trimming cost V 6 bases and J 1 base; bases outside gene matches: 2. The CDR3 region has the DNA TGTGCCAGTAGGGAGCGGGAGGGCACAGATACGCAGTATTTT. It yields the protein CASREREGTDTQYF.

The chain links TRBV19 to TRBJ1-2; TRBD1 is a possible D gene (5 bases). Germline V lookup: CDR1 LNHDA, CDR2 SQIVND (reference sequence). The V and J ends lost 7 bases and 0 bases respectively, with 9 bases between them. This CDR3 has 13 residues. The CDR3 protein is CASTGGANYGYTF. The CDR3 DNA sequence: TGTGCCAGTACGGGGGGGGCTAACTATGGCTACACCTTC.

The rearrangement joins TRBV30 to TRBJ2-1; the D gene is possibly TRBD2 (7 bases). V lost 2 bases, J lost 4 bases, and 12 bases lay in between. Germline CDR1 GTSNPN, CDR2 SVGIG (reference sequence). This CDR3 comprises 14 residues. CDR3 sequence reads: CAWSFGGPYNEQFF. In nucleotides, the CDR3 is TGTGCCTGGAGTTTCGGGGGGCCATACAATGAGCAGTTCTTC. The full variable domain, rest sourced from reference TRBV30 and TRBJ2-1, is SQTIHQWPATLVQPVGSPLSLECTVEGTSNPNLYWYRQAAGRGLQLLFYSVGIGQISSEVPQNLSASRPQDRQFILSSKKLLLSDSGFYLCAWSFGGPYNEQFFGPGTRLTVL.

The V and J genes are TRBV10-3 and TRBJ2-1; 10 bases are shared with TRBD2. CDR1 and CDR2 (germline): ENHRY, SYGVKD. The CDR3 has 14 residues. The V segment lost 7 bases and the J segment 8 bases; nucleotides outside the gene matches: 8. DNA of the CDR3: TGTGCCATCAAAAAGCGGGAGGGTGGGGATGAGCAGTTCTTC. It specifies CAIKKREGGDEQFF.

The rearrangement links TRBV19 to TRBJ1-3; D is unclear. CDR1 is LNHDA and CDR2 is SQIVND in the germline V gene (reference sequence). Trimming pared 0 bases from V and 3 bases from J, leaving 12 bases between. The CDR3 is made up of 16 amino acids. As DNA, the CDR3 is TGTGCCAGTAGTATAGATCTGCGGGGATTTGGAAACACCATATATTTT. It is translated as CASSIDLRGFGNTIYF. Based on the CDR3 plus reference TRBV19 and TRBJ1-3, the full variable domain is DGGITQSPKYLFRKEGQNVTLSCEQNLNHDAMYWYRQDPGQGLRLIYYSQIVNDFQKGDIAEGYSVSREKKESFPLTVTSAQKNPTAFYLCASSIDLRGFGNTIYFGEGSWLTVV.

J is TRBJ2-1 and V is TRBV6-5; TRBD1 matches at 10 bases. Germline V lookup: CDR1 MNHEY, CDR2 SVGAGI. CDR3 length: 12 amino acids. J lost 14 bases, V lost 5 bases, and 6 bases had no gene match. CDR3 sequence (DNA): TGTGCCAGCAGTAACCCCGGGACAGGGGAGTTCTTC. Protein sequence: CASSNPGTGEFF.

The sample holds a few counts of this clone. The chain has TRBV5-1 and TRBJ1-6; D is unresolved. CDR3 length equals 13 residues. V shed 5 bases and J shed 10 bases, with 13 bases lying between them. The germline V gene encodes CDR1 SGHRS and CDR2 YFSETQ. CDR3 protein: CASSNSGDSPLHF. The CDR3 DNA reads TGCGCCAGCAGTAATTCAGGTGACTCACCCCTCCACTTT.

The chain recombines TRBV9 with TRBJ2-2, with TRBD2 identical over 7 bases. Germline V gene sequence: CDR1 SGDLS, CDR2 YYNGEE. V trimming: 0 bases; J trimming: 0 bases; junction bases outside the gene matches: 2. This CDR3 has 16 residues. CDR3 nucleotide sequence: TGTGCCAGCAGCGTAGGAAGCGGGGCGAACACCGGGGAGCTGTTTTTT. Amino acids: CASSVGSGANTGELFF.

This chain uses TRBV2 with TRBJ2-7, with a possible D match to TRBD1 (7 bases). There are 16 residues in the CDR3. CDR1 SNHLY and CDR2 FYNNEI come from the germline V gene. V was trimmed by 10 bases and J by 2 bases, leaving 24 bases between them. The CDR3 DNA is TGTGCCACGGGGGACAGCGATAAAAGGGGCCCCTACGAGCAGTACTTC. It yields the protein CATGDSDKRGPYEQYF.

The chain employs TRBV12-5 and TRBJ1-6, with D uncertain. Between the trimmed V and J ends, which lost 1 base and 7 bases, there was a span of 8 bases. The CDR3 length is 14 residues. Germline CDR1 LGHNT, CDR2 FRNRAP. The CDR3 DNA sequence: TGTGCTAGTGGTTTGGATACCAGGAATTCACCCCTCCACTTT. Translation: CASGLDTRNSPLHF. Filled out from reference TRBV12-5 and TRBJ1-6, the complete variable domain reads DARVTQTPRHKVTEMGQEVTMRCQPILGHNTVFWYRQTMMQGLELLAYFRNRAPLDDSGMPKDRFSAEMPDATLATLKIQPSEPRDSAVYFCASGLDTRNSPLHFGNGTRLTVT.

The V call is TRBV9, the J call TRBJ2-3; D possibly corresponds to TRBD2 (6 bases). The CDR3 runs 16 residues. Trimming cost V 0 bases and J 3 bases, with 14 bases left between them. The V gene's germline CDR1 is SGDLS and CDR2 YYNGEE. In nucleotides, the CDR3 is TGTGCCAGCAGCGTAGGGACGGGAGAATGGACAGATACGCAGTATTTT. Translated: CASSVGTGEWTDTQYF.

V gene TRBV11-2 combines with J gene TRBJ2-7; D possibly corresponds to TRBD2 (6 bases). The V and J ends lost 1 base and 2 bases respectively, with 9 bases between them. The germline gives CDR1 SGHAT, CDR2 FQNNGV. CDR3 size: 14 residues. CDR3 nucleotides: TGTGCCAGCAGCTTAGTTTGGGAGGCCTACGAGCAGTACTTC. Encoded protein: CASSLVWEAYEQYF.

This clone was counted a few times. The CDR3 coding sequence is TGTGCCAGCAGTGAAGCGCGACTCCAGTACTTC. Translated: CASSEARLQYF. This chain links TRBV2 with TRBJ2-5, with D unclear. Germline CDR1 is SNHLY and CDR2 is FYNNEI. This CDR3 comprises 11 residues. V lost 0 bases and J 10 bases, leaving 6 bases between the germline ends.

Only one count was recorded for this clone. CDR3: CASSFLSASNNEQFF. Written as DNA, the CDR3 is TGTGCCAGCAGTTTCTTATCTGCTAGTAACAATGAGCAGTTCTTC. This sequence joins TRBV6-5 and TRBJ2-1; D is unresolved. Trimming shortened V by 4 bases and J by 5 bases, and 15 bases separated the two germline ends. This CDR3 has 15 amino acids. Germline V gene sequence: CDR1 MNHEY, CDR2 SVGAGI.

This clone was seen once. CDR3 nucleotide sequence: TGTGCCAGCAGTTACTCGGCAGCGGGGGGACTCAATGAGCAGTTCTTC. Amino acids: CASSYSAAGGLNEQFF. The V and J genes are TRBV6-5 and TRBJ2-1; 9 nucleotides match TRBD2. J lost 6 bases, V lost 0 bases, and 6 bases had no gene match. This CDR3 spans 16 amino acids. The V gene's germline CDR1 is MNHEY and CDR2 SVGAGI.

This clone has more than one count but fewer than ten. The chain has TRBV10-3 and TRBJ1-4; TRBD1 is a possible D gene (5 bases). The germline gives CDR1 ENHRY, CDR2 SYGVKD. The CDR3 is 14 residues long. V lost 8 bases, J lost 5 bases, and 15 bases lay in between. The CDR3 sequence: CAIGSGDQNEKLFF. The CDR3 coding sequence is TGTGCCATCGGCAGCGGGGACCAAAATGAAAAACTGTTTTTT.